The rows below give T cell receptor beta chains drawn from one sample of a study of tumor-infiltrating lymphocytes in primary liver carcinoma. TCRdb re-called the multiplex PCR reads with MiXCR, one entry per CDR3 protein. The sample yields about 330,000 distinct CDR3 sequences, about two thirds seen once. Sequenced: peripheral blood. The source of these receptors is a man aged 35-49 years with primary liver carcinoma and hepatitis B virus infection. The CDR3 runs from the conserved cysteine through the conserved F or W. Fields, in order: J gene, V gene, D gene, clone size, CDR3 DNA, CDR3 protein. A D gene is named only where the DNA matches it firmly. Size is stated for part of the rows, as once, few or many counts, or as a class when the clone is expanded.

TRBJ1-5 TRBV11-2 - - TGTACCAGCAGCCCGGGGGTGGGCAGGGCACGGCAGCACCAGCATTTT CTSSPGVGRARQHQHF
TRBJ1-1 TRBV5-4 - - TGTGCCAGCAGCTTGGGGGTGGGATTAACTGAAGCTTTCTTT CASSLGVGLTEAFF
TRBJ2-7 TRBV4-1 - - TGCGCCAGCAGCCAAGGAGGGGGGAGCGCCTACGAGCAGTACTTC CASSQGGGSAYEQYF
TRBJ2-1 TRBV14 - - TGCGCCAGCAGCCAAGATTGGACAAAAAACCCCTACAATGAGCAGTTCTTC CASSQDWTKNPYNEQFF
TRBJ2-1 TRBV29-1 - once TGCAGCGTTAGGGATAGGGACACTTACAATGAGCCGTTCTTC CSVRDRDTYNEPFF
TRBJ2-1 TRBV5-4 TRBD2 - TGTGCCAGCAGCCCCGGGACTAGCGGAGATGCGAATGAGCAGTTCTTC CASSPGTSGDANEQFF
TRBJ2-2 TRBV12-3/TRBV12-4 TRBD1 many TGTGCCAGCAGTATCACAGGGGGTCCGGGGGAGCTGTTTTTT CASSITGGPGELFF
TRBJ2-3 TRBV24-1 - - TGTGCCACCAGTCCCGCCTACCAGAGCACAGATACGCAGTATTTT CATSPAYQSTDTQYF
TRBJ1-2 TRBV29-1 - many TGCAGCGTACGGGTTGGCTATGGCTACACCTTC CSVRVGYGYTF
TRBJ2-7 TRBV11-2 - - TGCACCAGCAGCTTATTGAGGGAGCAGTACTTC CTSSLLREQYF
TRBJ1-1 TRBV11-2 TRBD1 - TGTGCCAGCAGCTCGGGACAGTTAAGCACCGAAGCTTTCTTT CASSSGQLSTEAFF
TRBJ2-3 TRBV28 - - TGTGCCAGCAGCCCCTCCGGGGGTGGTGGGCAGTATTTT CASSPSGGGGQYF
TRBJ2-5 TRBV6-1 - - TGTGCCAGCAGTGATTCTACGGGGGTATTCGAGACCCAGTACTTC CASSDSTGVFETQYF
TRBJ2-2 TRBV29-1 - once TGCAGCGTTACGGGGCGTGCCGGGGAGCTGTTTTTT CSVTGRAGELFF
TRBJ1-2 TRBV12-3/TRBV12-4 TRBD1 - TGTGCCAGCGGTTTACGGGGACAGGGACACGGCTACGCCTTC CASGLRGQGHGYAF
TRBJ2-3 TRBV6-5 - many TGTGCCAGCAGCTGGTCGGGGGCATCCACAGATACGCAGTATTTT CASSWSGASTDTQYF
TRBJ2-1 TRBV6-5 - many TGTGCCAGCTCTGGAATGGGTGAGCAGTTCTTC CASSGMGEQFF
TRBJ2-1 TRBV24-1 - - TGTGCCACCAGTGAAAGCGACAGAGAGCAGTTCTTC CATSESDREQFF
TRBJ1-6 TRBV4-1 - - TGCGCCAGCAGCGGGGCGGGTATCCGGGCCGGAGGGAATTCACCCCTCCACTTT CASSGAGIRAGGNSPLHF
TRBJ2-3 TRBV9 TRBD1 - TGTGCCAGCAGCGTACAGGGGGCGCTGGATACGCAGTATTTT CASSVQGALDTQYF
TRBJ2-3 TRBV6-6 - - TGTGCCGGCAGTGCCGGATACCTCACAGATACGCAGTATTTT CAGSAGYLTDTQYF
TRBJ2-3 TRBV29-1 - - TGCAGCGTTGAGGCTAGTGGAACAGACACAAAAACGCAGTATTTT CSVEASGTDTKTQYF
TRBJ1-4 TRBV6-6 - - TGTGCCAGCAGTTACGGCGGCAGGGTCGATGAAGAACTGTTTTTT CASSYGGRVDEELFF
TRBJ1-6 TRBV11-2 - - TGTGCCAGTAGCTCCCAAGGTTTCGGTAGCTCCTATAAATCACCCCTCCACTTT CASSSQGFGSSYKSPLHF
TRBJ2-2 TRBV5-4 - - TGTGCCAGCAGCCTCCCTTTCGGGGAGCTGTTTTTT CASSLPFGELFF
TRBJ2-3 TRBV6-1 TRBD2 - TGTGCCAGCAGTGATCGCTGGGCGGGAGGAGGCACAGATATGCAGTATTTT CASSDRWAGGGTDMQYF
TRBJ2-7 TRBV5-4 - - TGTACCAGCAGCCCCTTATCGGGGCCACAGGACGAGCAGTACTTC CTSSPLSGPQDEQYF
TRBJ2-3 TRBV29-1 - - TGCAGCGTTAGGCCAGGGCAAGGGAGAGATACGCAGTATTTT CSVRPGQGRDTQYF
TRBJ2-1 TRBV6-2/TRBV6-3 - many TGTGCCAGCAGTTACTCGGTTGGTGAGCAGTTCTTC CASSYSVGEQFF
TRBJ2-1 TRBV4-3 - once TGCGCCAGTAGCCAAGATCAGGTGGGAGACCCAATCAATGAGCAGTTCTTC CASSQDQVGDPINEQFF
TRBJ2-1 TRBV21-1 - - TGTGCCAGCAGCAAGGGGCCCTCGGACATCAGTAGCACCTACAACGAGCAGTTCTTC CASSKGPSDISSTYNEQFF
TRBJ2-1 TRBV14 TRBD2 - TGTGCCAGTGGATCTAGCGGGGTCTTTGAGCAGTTCTTC CASGSSGVFEQFF
TRBJ2-5 TRBV10-2 - - TGCGCCAGCAGTGAAGGAGACTGGCGGTACTTC CASSEGDWRYF
TRBJ2-3 TRBV11-2 - - TGTGCCAACATCCCGGGGGACTTCATAACGCAGTATTTT CANIPGDFITQYF
TRBJ1-1 TRBV4-3 - - TGCGCCAGCAGCCAGCGGCAGGGTGGGACTGAAGCTTTCTTT CASSQRQGGTEAFF
TRBJ2-7 TRBV5-6 TRBD2 few TGTGCCAGCAGCGAGATCGGAGGGAGGGCCCTCTACGAGCAGTACTTC CASSEIGGRALYEQYF
TRBJ2-1 TRBV6-2/TRBV6-3 - many TGTGCCAGCAGTTACGCCGAGTACAATGAGCAGTTCTTC CASSYAEYNEQFF
TRBJ1-1 TRBV6-1 - - TGTGCCAGCTGTGTAGGGGACGGGACTGAAGCTTTCTTT CASCVGDGTEAFF
TRBJ2-2 TRBV10-1 TRBD2 - TGCGCCAGCAGTGAGGGGAGACTAGCGAGAGTCACCGGGGAGCTGTTTTTT CASSEGRLARVTGELFF
TRBJ2-7 TRBV11-2 TRBD1 few TGTGCCAGCAGCTCGGACAGGGGACGGGAGCAGTACTTC CASSSDRGREQYF
TRBJ2-7 TRBV18 - - TGTGCCAGCTCACCCTCGCGAAGCGGCAAATCCTACGAGCAGTACTTC CASSPSRSGKSYEQYF